A selection of T cell receptor beta chains follows, all from one sample in a study of long-term antiretroviral therapy in people with HIV. Sequencing used immunoSEQ multiplex PCR; TCRdb keeps in-frame clones, though not all of them. Of tens of thousands of clones in the sample, roughly 84% were seen once. The sample was unsorted PBMCs, taken 2 years after starting antiretroviral therapy. These receptors were obtained from a man aged 50 to 60 with HIV. Each CDR3 is given with its conserved first and last residue. D genes are given only for firm matches. Only part of the rows carry a size: once, few, many, or a class if the clone is expanded.

TRBJ1-1,-,-,TRBV5-1,CASSTHPGVNTEAFF,TGCGCCAGCAGCACACACCCAGGGGTGAACACTGAAGCTTTCTTT
TRBJ1-5,-,-,TRBV10-2,CASSRGAGNQPQHF,TGCGCCAGCAGTAGGGGGGCCGGCAATCAGCCCCAGCATTTT
TRBJ1-4,-,-,TRBV27,CASLGEKLFF,TGTGCCAGCTTGGGTGAAAAACTGTTTTTT
TRBJ2-7,-,-,TRBV9,CASSAGDTPSYEQYF,TGTGCCAGCAGCGCCGGAGATACCCCCAGCTACGAGCAGTACTTC
TRBJ1-1,-,-,TRBV9,CASSPRGDTEAFF,TGTGCCAGCAGCCCTAGGGGTGACACTGAAGCTTTCTTT
TRBJ1-1,TRBD1,-,TRBV7-9,CASSLGGQILNTEAFF,TGTGCCAGCAGCTTAGGGGGACAGATCTTGAACACTGAAGCTTTCTTT
TRBJ2-6,TRBD1,-,TRBV5-6,CASSLPDRETGANVLTF,TGTGCCAGCAGCTTGCCGGACAGGGAAACTGGGGCCAACGTCCTGACTTTC
TRBJ1-1,TRBD1,once,TRBV4-3,CASSRKSNRGRNTEAFF,TGCGCCAGCAGCCGTAAGTCAAACAGGGGGAGGAACACTGAAGCTTTCTTT
TRBJ2-7,-,-,TRBV10-2,CASSESMYGGPSYEQYF,TGCGCCAGCAGTGAGTCGATGTACGGCGGTCCCTCCTACGAGCAGTACTTC
TRBJ2-1,-,-,TRBV19,CASSIRGNEQFF,TGTGCCAGTAGTATTAGGGGGAATGAGCAGTTCTTC
TRBJ2-3,TRBD2,-,TRBV12-5,CASGPGGAGANGGTDTQYF,TGTGCTAGTGGTCCGGGGGGGGCGGGAGCCAATGGGGGGACAGATACGCAGTATTTT
TRBJ2-2,-,-,TRBV7-2,CASSLDMNTGELFF,TGTGCCAGCAGCTTAGATATGAACACCGGGGAGCTGTTTTTT
TRBJ1-2,-,-,TRBV18,CASSPSFRDGYTF,TGTGCCAGCTCACCATCTTTTAGAGATGGCTACACCTTC